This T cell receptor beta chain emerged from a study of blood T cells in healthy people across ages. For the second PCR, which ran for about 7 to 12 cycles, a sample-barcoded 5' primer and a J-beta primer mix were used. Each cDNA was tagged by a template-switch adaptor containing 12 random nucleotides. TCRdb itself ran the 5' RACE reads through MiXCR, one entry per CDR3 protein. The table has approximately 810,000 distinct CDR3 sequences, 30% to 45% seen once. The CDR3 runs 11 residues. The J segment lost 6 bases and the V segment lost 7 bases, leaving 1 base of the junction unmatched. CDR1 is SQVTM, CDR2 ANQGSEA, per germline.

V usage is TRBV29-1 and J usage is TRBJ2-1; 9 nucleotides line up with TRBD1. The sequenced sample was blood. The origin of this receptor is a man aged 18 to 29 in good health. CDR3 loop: CSGDRVNEQFF. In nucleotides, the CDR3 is TGCAGCGGGGACAGGGTCAATGAGCAGTTCTTC.